This T cell receptor beta chain was observed in a study of early T cells in non-severe SARS-CoV-2 infection. From germline, CDR1 is LNHDA and CDR2 SQIVND (reference sequence). Trimming cost V 9 bases and J 0 bases; bases outside gene matches: 12. The CDR3 runs 17 residues. In TCRdb, the 5' RACE reads were re-called with MiXCR into one record per CDR3 protein. This table holds 42,000 or so distinct CDR3 sequences, about 9.9% found once. The specimen sequenced was whole blood. The sequence was collected from an adult who was a healthcare worker with PCR-confirmed SARS-CoV-2 infection or an uninfected control (not recorded which). The chain is built from TRBV19 and TRBJ1-5; TRBD1 agrees at 9 bases. The CDR3 region is CASTPGQGRFSNQPQHF. DNA of the CDR3: TGTGCCAGCACTCCGGGACAGGGAAGGTTTAGCAATCAGCCCCAGCATTTT.